This passage covers 15 T cell receptor beta chains from one sample sequenced in a study of T cell repertoires in cytomegalovirus infection. TCRdb re-derived calls from the reads in MiXCR, one entry per CDR3 protein. Among a few hundred thousand distinct CDR3 sequences, approximately 9.5% were seen once, and the ten largest hold around 4.1%. What was sequenced was PBMCs. The receptors derive from a human donor in good health (CMV status not recorded). Some clones in this sample may be carry-over from other donors' samples.

This clonotype was picked up a small number of times. The chain employs TRBV4-1 and TRBJ2-5, with 9 bases fitting TRBD2. The CDR3 extends over 17 amino acids. The germline CDR1 and CDR2 sequences are MGHRA and YSYEKL. V gave up 0 bases and J gave up 6 bases; unmatched junction bases: 11. As DNA, the CDR3 is TGCGCCAGCAGCCAAGACGATGGCGGCGGGAGGGGGCAGACCCAGTACTTC. Protein product: CASSQDDGGGRGQTQYF.

The table lists this clonotype with many counts. V usage is TRBV7-8 and J usage is TRBJ1-4, with D unclear. Germline CDR1 is SGHVS and CDR2 is FQNEAQ. Trimming took 0 bases from V and 4 from J, leaving 18 bases between them. This CDR3 contains 18 residues. CDR3 DNA sequence: TGTGCCAGCAGCTTAGCGCCGGGTTGGGTGGATGGTAATGAAAAACTGTTTTTT. Translated: CASSLAPGWVDGNEKLFF.

The chain employs TRBV7-8 and TRBJ1-1; a weak D match, TRBD1 (5 bases). The CDR3 loop spans 15 amino acids. The ends were cut back, 0 bases at V and 6 bases at J, with 14 bases in the middle. Germline CDR1 and CDR2: SGHVS and FQNEAQ. In DNA form, the CDR3 reads TGTGCCAGCAGCTTAGCGTCCTCGGGGCGCGCTGAAGCTTTCTTT. Translated, it gives CASSLASSGRAEAFF.

This rearrangement joins TRBV7-2 to TRBJ2-5; D tentatively fits TRBD1 or TRBD2 (6 bases each). Trimming took 1 base from V and 5 from J, leaving 14 bases between them. The CDR3 consists of 15 residues. CDR1 is SGHTA, CDR2 FQGNSA, per germline. CDR3 region: CASSLVARGGETQYF. CDR3 sequence (DNA): TGTGCCAGCAGCTTAGTAGCCCGAGGGGGGGAGACCCAGTACTTC. Looking up the rest from reference TRBV7-2 and TRBJ2-5 gives the full variable domain: GAGVSQSPSNKVTEKGKDVELRCDPISGHTALYWYRQSLGQGLEFLIYFQGNSAPDKSGLPSDRFSAERTGGSVSTLTIQRTQQEDSAVYLCASSLVARGGETQYFGPGTRLLVL.

This sequence joins TRBV28 and TRBJ2-7; 14 bases match TRBD2. With V trimmed by 5 bases and J by 4 bases, 4 bases remained unmatched. The germline V gene encodes CDR1 MDHEN and CDR2 SYDVKM. This CDR3 is built from 15 residues. The CDR3 nucleotides read TGTGCCAGCAGTCCGGGGACTAGCGGGAGTTACGAGCAGTACTTC. This codes for CASSPGTSGSYEQYF.

J is TRBJ2-1 and V is TRBV30; weak D call: TRBD1 (6 bases). The CDR3 is made up of 12 amino acids. CDR1 is GTSNPN, CDR2 SVGIG, per germline (reference sequence). With 3 bases removed from V and 10 bases from J, the gap between germline ends came to 13 bases. The CDR3 DNA is TGTGCCTGGAGGGAGTCCGGGACAGAGCAGTTCTTC. Protein: CAWRESGTEQFF.

This rearrangement joins TRBV20-1 to TRBJ1-1; D possibly corresponds to TRBD1 (5 bases). CDR3 size: 14 residues. Looked up from germline, CDR1 is DFQATT and CDR2 is SNEGSKA (reference sequence). The germline V and J ends were trimmed by 1 base and 8 bases, with 17 bases remaining between them. In DNA form, the CDR3 reads TGCAGTGCTAGAGTCTCCCTAGGGACTGTAGAAGCTTTCTTT. Its protein is CSARVSLGTVEAFF.

Points on this clonotype: This could be a read error, since a much larger clone is one nucleotide away. The chain recombines TRBV7-3 with TRBJ2-7; D perhaps matches TRBD1 (6 bases). The CDR3 has 14 residues. CDR1 is SGHTA and CDR2 is FQGTGA in the germline V gene. This CDR3 is CASSLGHSSDEQYF. CDR3 in DNA: TGTGCCAGCAGCTTGGGACATAGCTCCGACGAGCAGTACTTC.

This clonotype was found many times. V and J are TRBV4-3 and TRBJ1-3, with unresolved D. Germline V gene data show CDR1 as LGHNA and CDR2 as YSLEER. V was cut by 0 bases and J by 2 bases, with 8 bases left in between. The CDR3 contains 15 residues. CDR3 region: CASSQEGTTGNTIYF. The CDR3 DNA follows: TGCGCCAGCAGCCAAGAAGGTACCACTGGAAACACCATATATTTT.

This sequence joins TRBV6-2 or TRBV6-3 and TRBJ1-2; D unresolved. The V end lost 6 bases, the J end lost 5 bases, and 7 bases lay between the germline ends. The CDR3 has 11 amino acids. The germline gives CDR1 MNHEY, CDR2 SVGEGT. CDR3 sequence reads: CASSETYGYTF. CDR3 sequence (DNA): TGTGCCAGCAGCGAGACGTATGGCTACACCTTC.

This clonotype was seen only a few times. The chain is built from TRBV3-1 and TRBJ2-3; the match to TRBD2 covers 7 bases. With 0 bases clipped from V and 8 bases from J, the junction kept 11 bases outside the gene matches. The CDR3 consists of 16 residues. The germline V gene has CDR1 LGHDT and CDR2 YNNKEL (reference sequence). The DNA for the CDR3 is TGTGCCAGCAGCCAAGAATCCGCTAGCGGAACGCCTACGCAGTATTTT. Translating gives CASSQESASGTPTQYF.

The rearrangement links TRBV7-4 to TRBJ2-3; weak D call: TRBD1 (7 bases). V was pared by 5 bases and J by 2 bases, with 20 bases between. CDR1 is SGHVT, CDR2 SQSDAQ, per germline. The CDR3 runs to 17 residues. In DNA, the CDR3 is TGTGCCAGCAGCCCCTCCAGCGCAGGGGGGCACACAGATACGCAGTATTTT. It codes for CASSPSSAGGHTDTQYF.

The chain is built from TRBV27 and TRBJ2-5; 9 nucleotides agree with TRBD2. The CDR3 sequence is 15 residues long. Germline-derived CDR1 and CDR2 are MNHEY and SMNVEV (reference sequence). V lost 8 bases, J lost 5 bases, and 12 bases stayed unmatched. In DNA, the CDR3 is TGTGCCAGCGCCCCCTTAGCGGGAGACGAGGAGACCCAGTACTTC. Translating gives CASAPLAGDEETQYF.

The rearrangement joins TRBV7-4 to TRBJ1-6; no definite D call. Between the trimmed V and J ends, which lost 5 bases and 6 bases, there was a span of 17 bases. Germline loops: CDR1 SGHVT, CDR2 SQSDAQ. The length of the CDR3 is 16 residues. The CDR3 nucleotides read TGTGCCAGCAGCCCCCTTGGAGGGTGGGGTAATTCACCCCTCCACTTT. Its translation is CASSPLGGWGNSPLHF.

This clonotype has ten or more counts. The CDR3 here is CASISGTQEDPDTQYF. The CDR3 DNA reads TGTGCCAGCATCTCCGGGACGCAGGAAGACCCAGATACGCAGTATTTT. The chain has TRBV12-3 or TRBV12-4 and TRBJ2-3; TRBD1 or TRBD2 may be the D gene (5 bases each). The CDR3 consists of 16 residues. Trimming pared 7 bases from V and 4 bases from J, leaving 21 bases between.